Listed below are T cell receptor beta chains from one sample, sequenced in a study of blood T cell repertoires in COVID-19. Measured with immunoSEQ multiplex PCR; TCRdb has only the in-frame clones, and not every one. The sample carries 390,000 or so clones, around 90% recorded once. The sample was peripheral blood. The receptors stem from a man aged 18 to 30 with active or convalescent COVID-19. The CDR3 runs from the conserved cysteine through the conserved F or W. The D gene is left open where the match is weak. For some rows the clone size is stated as once, few or many, or as a class when expanded; others skip it.

NA	NA	TRBV7-4	TRBJ1-2	CASTSPSRGPVCYGYTF	TGTGCCAGCACCTCTCCTTCTAGGGGTCCGGTTTGTTATGGCTACACCTTC
NA	once	TRBV19	TRBJ1-6	CASSIGREGSASNSPLHF	TGTGCCAGTAGTATAGGCAGGGAGGGAAGCGCTTCTAATTCACCCCTCCACTTT
TRBD2	NA	TRBV28	TRBJ2-2	CASSLAGGPRSGELFF	TGTGCCAGCAGCCTAGCGGGAGGGCCCAGGTCCGGGGAGCTGTTTTTT
NA	NA	TRBV12-3/TRBV12-4	TRBJ2-1	CASSPGLEQFF	TGTGCCAGCAGTCCAGGGTTGGAGCAGTTCTTC
TRBD1	NA	TRBV7-2	TRBJ1-5	CASSQGGGNQPQHF	TGTGCCAGCAGTCAGGGGGGTGGCAATCAGCCCCAGCATTTT
NA	NA	TRBV7-2	TRBJ1-2	CASSFPRGGNGYTF	TGTGCCAGCAGCTTCCCCCGTGGGGGCAACGGCTACACCTTC
TRBD1	NA	TRBV11-3	TRBJ2-7	CASSPRDRESPHEQYF	TGTGCCAGCAGCCCAAGGGACAGGGAGTCCCCTCACGAGCAGTACTTC
NA	NA	TRBV15	TRBJ1-4	CATSRVGASAEKLFF	TGTGCCACCAGCAGAGTTGGGGCTTCGGCTGAAAAACTGTTTTTT
TRBD2	NA	TRBV7-3	TRBJ2-3	CASSNGLAGSTDTQYF	TGTGCCAGCAGCAACGGACTAGCGGGAAGCACAGATACGCAGTATTTT
NA	NA	TRBV7-3	TRBJ1-2	CASSLRPDGGYTF	TGTGCCAGCAGCTTACGGCCCGACGGGGGCTACACCTTC
TRBD1	NA	TRBV7-7	TRBJ2-2	CASSLSRGQGATGELFF	TGTGCCAGCAGCTTAAGCCGGGGACAGGGGGCGACCGGGGAGCTGTTTTTT
NA	NA	TRBV30	TRBJ1-1	CAFRGGMNTEAFF	TGTGCCTTCCGCGGGGGTATGAACACTGAAGCTTTCTTT
TRBD1	NA	TRBV28	TRBJ1-2	CASSLGRQGRYGYTF	TGTGCCAGCAGTTTAGGCAGACAGGGACGCTATGGCTACACCTTC
NA	NA	TRBV6-5	TRBJ1-2	CASSYQAPGYGGYTF	TGTGCCAGCAGTTACCAGGCGCCAGGTTATGGGGGCTACACCTTC